This is a list of T cell receptor beta chains from one sample in a study of vaccination effects on CD4 cells after COVID-19. Method: immunoSEQ multiplex PCR; TCRdb's copy keeps in-frame clones and lacks some. In the table there are 41,000 or so clones, 77% of which are singletons. No antigen is known for these receptors. The sample consisted of CD4+ T cells from PBMCs cultured with HCoV-NL63 spike peptides, taken before COVID-19 vaccination. The receptors shown here come from a human donor who received a COVID-19 vaccine. Each CDR3 is given with its conserved first and last residue. A D gene is named only where the DNA matches it firmly. Where a row states a size, it is once, few, many or the class of an expanded clone; other rows omit it.

TRBV6-6,.,TRBJ2-1,.,TGTGCCAGCAGTTTCCAGGTCAATGAGCAGTTCTTC,CASSFQVNEQFF
TRBV6-5,.,TRBJ2-5,TRBD1,TGTGCCAGCAGGACAGGGTTTGGGGGAGAGACCCAGTACTTC,CASRTGFGGETQYF
TRBV4-3,.,TRBJ1-1,.,TGCGCCAGCAGCCAAAGGGACATTGGCACTGAAGCTTTCTTT,CASSQRDIGTEAFF
TRBV5-1,.,TRBJ2-2,.,TGCGCCAGCGCCATAGTCCTGGGGGCTCCCGGGGAGCTGTTTTTT,CASAIVLGAPGELFF
TRBV24-1,.,TRBJ2-1,.,TGTGCCACCTCACACGGGGGCGGTGAGCAGTTCTTC,CATSHGGGEQFF
TRBV18,.,TRBJ1-2,.,TGTGCCAGCTCACCGACGGATTTTGGCTACACCTTC,CASSPTDFGYTF
TRBV20-1,.,TRBJ1-2,.,TGCAGTGCTAGTAAGGGGCCTAGCTATGGCTACACCTTC,CSASKGPSYGYTF
TRBV28,once,TRBJ2-2,.,TGTGCCAGCAGCGGCCGACCGGGAGACGGGTCGAACACCGGGGAGCTGTTTTTT,CASSGRPGDGSNTGELFF
TRBV7-8,.,TRBJ2-5,.,TGTGCCAGCAGCTTCCGGGCCGTACAAGAGACCCAGTACTTC,CASSFRAVQETQYF
TRBV2,.,TRBJ2-3,TRBD1,TGTGCCAGCGGGGGACAGCTCACAGATACGCAGTATTTT,CASGGQLTDTQYF
TRBV3-1/TRBV3-2,.,TRBJ1-6,TRBD1,TGTGCCAGCAGGCCTTCGGGACAGCACGTATCACCCCTCCACTTT,CASRPSGQHVSPLHF
TRBV21-1,.,TRBJ1-2,.,TGTGCCAGCAGCTGGGTCACCCTGGGTAAGTATGGCTACACCTTC,CASSWVTLGKYGYTF
TRBV7-3,.,TRBJ2-6,.,TGTGCCAGCAGCCTGACCGGGACGGGTTCTGGGGCCAACGTCCTGACTTTC,CASSLTGTGSGANVLTF
TRBV5-4,.,TRBJ2-5,.,TGTGCCAGCAGCATGAGTACTCAAGAGACCCAGTACTTC,CASSMSTQETQYF
TRBV25-1,.,TRBJ1-4,.,TGTGCCAGCGGACGGGGTGCAACTAATGAAAAACTGTTTTTT,CASGRGATNEKLFF
TRBV7-2,once,TRBJ2-1,TRBD2,TGTGCCAGCAGCTTAGCGCTGGGACTAGCGGCCATTTACAATGAGCAGTTCTTC,CASSLALGLAAIYNEQFF